These 22 T cell receptor beta chains were sequenced from one sample in a study of OX40 agonist ivuxolimab in advanced cancers. Clones were read by immunoSEQ multiplex PCR, and TCRdb kept only the in-frame ones, dropping some. The sample has approximately 82,000 clones; around 88% are singletons. Material: CD4+ or CD8+ T cells sorted from blood, obtained in a trial of the OX40 agonist ivuxolimab. The origin of the receptors is an adult with an advanced solid tumor such as melanoma, head and neck, liver or kidney cancer.

This chain uses TRBV6-1 with TRBJ2-1, with 11 bases lining up with TRBD2. This CDR3 spans 13 amino acids. Germline loops: CDR1 MNHNS, CDR2 SASEGT. V lost 10 bases, J lost 3 bases, and 2 bases stayed unmatched. In nucleotides, the CDR3 is TGTGCCACCGGGACTAGCGGCTACAATGAGCAGTTCTTC. It yields the protein CATGTSGYNEQFF.

This clone was recorded once. The CDR3 region is CSLLVSGTQYF. CDR3 nucleotides: TGCAGCCTCTTAGTATCGGGTACGCAGTATTTT. V gene TRBV29-1 combines with J gene TRBJ2-3; unclear D gene. Germline assignment: CDR1 SQVTM and CDR2 ANQGSEA. V was shortened by 8 bases and J by 8 bases, with 14 bases between the two germline ends. The CDR3 has 11 amino acids.

The chain employs TRBV6-6 and TRBJ2-1; TRBD1 aligns across 9 bases. CDR1 and CDR2 from the germline V gene are MNHNY and SVGAGI (reference sequence). The CDR3 is 15 residues long. Trimming at V came to 7 bases and at J to 7 bases, leaving 11 bases not matched to a gene. CDR3 loop: CASTSPDRGGNEQFF. The DNA for the CDR3 is TGTGCCAGCACCTCTCCGGACAGGGGTGGTAATGAGCAGTTCTTC.

This chain uses TRBV2 with TRBJ2-3; perhaps TRBD1 as D (6 bases). This CDR3 is 14 amino acids long. Per germline, CDR1 SNHLY and CDR2 FYNNEI. The germline V and J ends were trimmed by 6 bases and 2 bases, with 12 bases remaining between them. Here the CDR3 reads CASRAGDTTDTQYF. For the CDR3, the DNA is TGTGCCAGCAGGGCAGGGGATACCACAGATACGCAGTATTTT.

The chain uses TRBV6-1 and TRBJ1-2, with D unclear. Trimming stripped 1 base from V and 3 bases from J, with 9 bases between. The CDR3 covers 14 residues. Germline CDR1 reads MNHNS; CDR2 reads SASEGT. The CDR3: CASSEVNGDYGYTF. CDR3 nucleotides: TGTGCCAGCAGTGAAGTCAATGGCGACTATGGCTACACCTTC.

The J gene is TRBJ2-7, the V gene TRBV7-2, with D unclear. V gave up 1 base and J gave up 1 base, with 11 bases separating them. Per the germline V gene, CDR1 is SGHTA and CDR2 is FQGNSA. This CDR3 spans 15 amino acids. CDR3 bases: TGTGCCAGCAGCTTAGGGACCGGTCGTTCCTACGAGCAGTACTTC. As protein: CASSLGTGRSYEQYF.

In this sample, this clone turned up once. V gene TRBV7-6 combines with J gene TRBJ1-2; 9 bases are a match to TRBD1. The CDR3 is 17 residues long. The ends lost 5 bases at V and 0 bases at J; junction bases unmatched: 10. Germline CDR1 reads SGHVS; CDR2 reads FNYEAQ. The CDR3 region is CASSRTGTGTANYGYTF. The CDR3 DNA sequence: TGTGCCAGCAGCCGGACTGGGACAGGGACGGCTAACTATGGCTACACCTTC.

This clone came up a few times. V usage is TRBV29-1 and J usage is TRBJ1-1, with D perhaps TRBD1 (5 bases). Germline assignment: CDR1 SQVTM and CDR2 ANQGSEA. V lost 4 bases and J 4 bases, leaving 22 bases between the germline ends. There are 16 residues in the CDR3. CDR3 sequence: CSVVIWGSRESTEAFF. The CDR3 DNA reads as TGCAGCGTTGTTATATGGGGGAGCAGGGAGTCCACTGAAGCTTTCTTT.

The chain employs TRBV28 and TRBJ1-5, with a tentative D call TRBD1 (5 bases). This CDR3 comprises 13 residues. Germline CDR1 and CDR2: MDHEN and SYDVKM. Trimming shortened V by 3 bases and J by 7 bases, and 10 bases separated the two germline ends. The CDR3 bases are TGTGCCAGCAGTTTCAGGGCCCTACAGCCCCAGCATTTT. Translated: CASSFRALQPQHF.

In DNA, the CDR3 is TGTGCCAGCAGTGGCCTCGTGGAGGACAAGTTCTTC. Amino acid sequence: CASSGLVEDKFF. V usage is TRBV6-1 and J usage is TRBJ2-1; D possibly uses TRBD1 or TRBD2 (5 bases each). Germline values: CDR1 MNHNS, CDR2 SASEGT. The CDR3 is 12 residues long. Trimming shortened V by 4 bases and J by 14 bases, and 15 bases separated the two germline ends.

The chain employs TRBV19 and TRBJ2-1; D might be TRBD1 or TRBD2, each matching 5 bases. Trimming cost V 6 bases and J 8 bases, with 14 bases left between them. Per the germline V gene, CDR1 is LNHDA and CDR2 is SQIVND (reference sequence). CDR3 length: 13 residues. The CDR3 nucleotides read TGTGCCAGTAGCTCCCTTCGGGGCGATGAGCAGTTCTTC. Amino acids: CASSSLRGDEQFF.

The chain links TRBV28 to TRBJ2-2; 7 bases line up with TRBD2. CDR3 length equals 15 residues. Looked up from germline, CDR1 is MDHEN and CDR2 is SYDVKM. Trimming cost V 1 base and J 6 bases; bases outside gene matches: 5. CDR3 region: CASSLSGGRAGELFF. The CDR3 region has the DNA TGTGCCAGCAGTTTATCGGGAGGTCGGGCCGGGGAGCTGTTTTTT.

V is TRBV11-2 and J is TRBJ2-5; D not certain. V shed 4 bases and J shed 5 bases, with 26 bases lying between them. Looked up from germline, CDR1 is SGHAT and CDR2 is FQNNGV. The CDR3 is 18 residues long. The DNA of the CDR3 is TGTGCCAGCAGCTCAGGAAGGAGCAGTTGGTTTGGTGCGGAGACCCAGTACTTC. It yields the protein CASSSGRSSWFGAETQYF.

The V call is TRBV30, the J call TRBJ1-3, with D possibly TRBD1 on 5 matching bases. Germline CDR1 GTSNPN, CDR2 SVGIG (reference sequence). This CDR3 region has 14 residues. Trimming stripped 4 bases from V and 5 bases from J, with 15 bases between. For the CDR3, the DNA is TGTGCCTGGAAGCGGTCAGGGTGGCGAAACACCATATATTTT. Residues: CAWKRSGWRNTIYF.

The chain employs TRBV27 and TRBJ2-2, with 7 positions matching TRBD2. With 6 bases clipped from V and 5 bases from J, the junction kept 9 bases outside the gene matches. The CDR3 has 15 residues. Germline V gives CDR1 MNHEY, CDR2 SMNVEV (reference sequence). The CDR3 loop is CASRIGGGKTGELFF. The CDR3 DNA follows: TGTGCCAGCAGGATCGGGGGAGGGAAAACCGGGGAGCTGTTTTTT.

The genes are TRBV9 and TRBJ2-3; TRBD2 agrees at 8 bases. The length of the CDR3 is 15 residues. Looked up from germline, CDR1 is SGDLS and CDR2 is YYNGEE. Losses at the gene ends were 4 bases for V and 2 bases for J; bases not matched to a gene: 6. The CDR3 region has the DNA TGTGCCAGCAGCACTAGCGGAGGGGACACAGATACGCAGTATTTT. Protein: CASSTSGGDTDTQYF.

The rearrangement uses TRBV30 and TRBJ2-2; TRBD2 matches 8 bases. The CDR3 extends over 15 amino acids. Per germline, CDR1 GTSNPN and CDR2 SVGIG (reference sequence). The junction had 6 bases not matched to a gene; V was cut back by 2 bases and J by 4 bases. CDR3 region: CAWSRSGSTTGELFF. DNA of the CDR3: TGTGCCTGGAGTCGGAGCGGGAGTACCACCGGGGAGCTGTTTTTT.

The chain combines TRBV28 with TRBJ1-1; D remains unclear. The CDR3 covers 12 residues. The V end lost 1 base, the J end lost 3 bases, and 3 bases lay between the germline ends. CDR1 and CDR2 from the germline V gene are MDHEN and SYDVKM. In nucleotides, the CDR3 is TGTGCCAGCAGTTTATCCCACACTGAAGCTTTCTTT. Translating it yields CASSLSHTEAFF. The full variable domain, rest sourced from reference TRBV28 and TRBJ1-1, is DVKVTQSSRYLVKRTGEKVFLECVQDMDHENMFWYRQDPGLGLRLIYFSYDVKMKEKGDIPEGYSVSREKKERFSLILESASTNQTSMYLCASSLSHTEAFFGQGTRLTVV.

The V call is TRBV7-9, the J call TRBJ2-3; tentatively, D is TRBD1 or TRBD2 (5 bases each). V was trimmed by 7 bases and J by 2 bases, leaving 10 bases between them. The germline V gene has CDR1 SEHNR and CDR2 FQNEAQ (reference sequence). This CDR3 has 13 residues. The CDR3 sequence is CASKTGPTDTQYF. The CDR3 DNA is TGTGCCAGCAAAACGGGACCCACAGATACGCAGTATTTT.

This clone has just one count. The chain recombines TRBV29-1 with TRBJ2-1; 9 nucleotides align to TRBD2. Germline V CDR1 and CDR2: SQVTM, ANQGSEA. With V trimmed by 7 bases and J by 5 bases, 9 bases remained unmatched. This CDR3 has 14 residues. CDR3 in DNA: TGCAGCGCCGCGGCCAGCGGGAGGAACAATGAGCAGTTCTTC. It translates to CSAAASGRNNEQFF.

The gene calls are TRBV9 and TRBJ2-3, with D maybe TRBD1 (7 bases). Trimming shortened V by 4 bases and J by 6 bases, and 18 bases separated the two germline ends. The CDR3 is 15 residues long. Per germline, CDR1 SGDLS and CDR2 YYNGEE. The CDR3 DNA is TGTGCCAGCAGCTCTACCGGACAGGCGGGGGATACGCAGTATTTT. Residues: CASSSTGQAGDTQYF.

The genes are TRBV18 and TRBJ2-5, with D perhaps assigned TRBD1 or TRBD2 (5 bases each). Trimming cost V 7 bases and J 1 base, with 13 bases left between them. From germline, CDR1 is KGHSH and CDR2 LQKENI. This CDR3 is built from 14 residues. The CDR3 here is CASLQLGGQETQYF. CDR3 in DNA: TGTGCCAGCTTGCAGCTTGGGGGCCAAGAGACCCAGTACTTC.